In its sample, the clone carrying this T cell receptor (beta chain) was seen a few times. Its antigen is still unknown. This specimen comes from a study of T cell responses to AZD1222 COVID-19 vaccine. Study-level information: Doses given second, at about 4 or about 12 weeks, were pooled. General observations from the study: Two doses of AZD1222 preceded a rise in Spike-specific TCR breadth and depth. The donor group comprised mostly white British people and more females; the analysis possibly underestimated clonal diversity. Baseline seropositivity occurred in only a handful of AZD1222 recipients.

Sequenced by immunoSEQ multiplex PCR; TCRdb stores in-frame clones only, minus some. The sample lists 110,000 or so clones, more than 75% seen once, with around a tenth in the top ten. The V gene's germline CDR1 is MNHEY and CDR2 SVGAGI. Trimming removed 8 bases at V and 6 bases at J, with 14 bases between. This CDR3 contains 12 residues. This sequence joins TRBV6-5 and TRBJ2-7; perhaps TRBD2 as D (7 bases). Material: peripheral blood, obtained on day 0 of AZD1222 vaccination. This receptor was taken from an adult in good health. The CDR3 DNA is TGTGCCAGCCGGTGGGGGGGGCGCGAGCAGTACTTC. It yields the protein CASRWGGREQYF.